These T cell receptor beta chains were read from a single sample in a study of blood T cell repertoires in COVID-19. Produced via immunoSEQ multiplex PCR; TCRdb's table is partial and in-frame only. The table has roughly 250,000 clones, around 81% seen once. The sample consisted of peripheral blood. The receptors shown here come from a man aged 50 to 60 with active or convalescent COVID-19. The CDR3 runs from the conserved cysteine through the conserved F or W.

j_gene: TRBJ2-6
v_gene: TRBV2
CDR3aa: CASRPQRATGANVLTF

j_gene: TRBJ1-4
v_gene: TRBV10-2
CDR3aa: CASGGTGYEKLFF

j_gene: TRBJ1-2
v_gene: TRBV2
CDR3aa: CATSKRGNYGYTF

j_gene: TRBJ2-3
v_gene: TRBV19
CDR3aa: CASSFSTAYTDTQYF

j_gene: TRBJ1-1
v_gene: TRBV13
CDR3aa: CASSFRGLGTEAFF

j_gene: TRBJ2-1
v_gene: TRBV3-1/TRBV3-2
CDR3aa: CASSPSGGAEFF

j_gene: TRBJ2-7
v_gene: TRBV7-2
CDR3aa: CASSPRQGIGEQYF

j_gene: TRBJ2-5
v_gene: TRBV5-8
CDR3aa: CASSSGTSKETQYF

j_gene: TRBJ2-7
v_gene: TRBV28
CDR3aa: CASSFHVLGRTYEQYF

j_gene: TRBJ2-7
v_gene: TRBV6-5
CDR3aa: CASSLGGGGYEQYF

j_gene: TRBJ1-1
v_gene: TRBV12-3/TRBV12-4
CDR3aa: CASSGQGDTEAFF

j_gene: TRBJ2-5
v_gene: TRBV6-1
CDR3aa: CASSEGPGRQETQYF

j_gene: TRBJ2-7
v_gene: TRBV28
CDR3aa: CASSDWGRGAHEQYF

j_gene: TRBJ2-2
v_gene: TRBV4-3
CDR3aa: CASSQGARGANTGELFF

j_gene: TRBJ2-6
v_gene: TRBV4-2
CDR3aa: CASSPTGSGANVLTF

j_gene: TRBJ2-7
v_gene: TRBV10-1
CDR3aa: CASSYRQESSYEQYF

j_gene: TRBJ1-2
v_gene: TRBV19
CDR3aa: CASSEGSLGAYGYTF

j_gene: TRBJ1-2
v_gene: TRBV15
CDR3aa: CATSRDATPDYGYTF

j_gene: TRBJ2-1
v_gene: TRBV6-2/TRBV6-3
CDR3aa: CASSYSTQGLYNEQFF

j_gene: TRBJ1-5
v_gene: TRBV5-5
CDR3aa: CASSLVQGSNQPQHF

j_gene: TRBJ2-1
v_gene: TRBV6-5
CDR3aa: CASSYSTGFLDEQFF

j_gene: TRBJ1-6
v_gene: TRBV28
CDR3aa: CASSERGNSPLHF

j_gene: TRBJ1-2
v_gene: TRBV21-1
CDR3aa: CASSRGGVGGYTF

j_gene: TRBJ1-6
v_gene: TRBV3-1/TRBV3-2
CDR3aa: CASSQGARSPLHF

j_gene: TRBJ2-2
v_gene: TRBV5-4
CDR3aa: CASSSTGGNTGELFF